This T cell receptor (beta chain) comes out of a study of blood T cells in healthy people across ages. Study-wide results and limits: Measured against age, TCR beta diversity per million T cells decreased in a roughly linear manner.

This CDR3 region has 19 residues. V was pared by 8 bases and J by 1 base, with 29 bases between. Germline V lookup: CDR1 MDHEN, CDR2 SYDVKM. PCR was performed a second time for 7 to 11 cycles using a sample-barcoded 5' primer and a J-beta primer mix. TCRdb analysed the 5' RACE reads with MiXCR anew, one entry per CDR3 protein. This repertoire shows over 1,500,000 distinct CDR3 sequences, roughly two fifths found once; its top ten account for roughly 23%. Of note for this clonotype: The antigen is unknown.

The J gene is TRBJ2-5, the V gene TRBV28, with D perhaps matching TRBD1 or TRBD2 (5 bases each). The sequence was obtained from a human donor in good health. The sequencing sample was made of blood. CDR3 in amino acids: CASLKSRRWGIGLQETQYF. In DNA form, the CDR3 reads TGTGCCAGCCTAAAGTCTAGACGCTGGGGGATCGGGCTCCAAGAGACCCAGTACTTC.